This entry lists 21 T cell receptor beta chains sequenced from one sample in a study of identical twins. TCRdb passed the 5' RACE reads through MiXCR, listing each CDR3 protein once. The data contain fewer than 550,000 distinct CDR3 sequences, around an eighth of them seen just once; the ten biggest clones take up about 1%. The sample was also reused in another study, on yellow fever vaccine responses in identical twins.

The material sequenced was CD4+ T cells sorted from blood. The receptors were gathered from a woman aged 18 to 35 in good health.

This clonotype was counted a few times. The J gene is TRBJ2-5, the V gene TRBV6-2 or TRBV6-3; 11 bases align to TRBD2. Germline-derived CDR1 and CDR2 are MNHEY and SVGEGT. This CDR3 has 14 amino acids. V shed 7 bases and J 5 bases; nucleotides not matched to a gene: 6. CDR3 residues: CASKTSGSLETQYF. CDR3 bases: TGTGCCAGCAAAACTAGCGGGAGTCTGGAGACCCAGTACTTC.

This clonotype was observed many times. The chain employs TRBV29-1 and TRBJ2-7; possibly TRBD1 for D (5 bases). Trimming left V 4 bases short and J 6 bases short, with 13 bases between. Germline loops: CDR1 SQVTM, CDR2 ANQGSEA. The CDR3 runs 12 residues. The CDR3, as DNA: TGCAGCGTTGGGGGCACCTACTTCGAGCAGTACTTC. Its translation: CSVGGTYFEQYF.

This clonotype was seen a handful of times. The chain combines TRBV2 with TRBJ2-7, with D perhaps TRBD1 or TRBD2 (6 bases each). This CDR3 comprises 13 residues. V lost 6 bases and J lost 5, with 14 bases in between. CDR1 is SNHLY, CDR2 FYNNEI, per germline. The CDR3 coding sequence is TGTGCCAGCAGCTTGGCAGGGGAGGACGAGCAGTACTTC. Residues: CASSLAGEDEQYF.

The table lists this clonotype with a few counts. The chain links TRBV18 to TRBJ1-1; D is unclear. CDR3 length: 14 residues. Trimming stripped 4 bases from V and 11 bases from J, with 20 bases between. Germline CDR1 KGHSH, CDR2 LQKENI. The CDR3 region is CASSLGGSFGRAFF. The CDR3 DNA follows: TGTGCCAGCTCACTCGGCGGGTCTTTCGGGCGGGCTTTCTTT.

The chain couples TRBV12-5 to TRBJ2-7; perhaps TRBD2 as D (6 bases). Germline lookup yields CDR1 LGHNT and CDR2 FRNRAP. The V and J ends lost 0 bases and 6 bases respectively, with 15 bases between them. The CDR3 loop spans 15 amino acids. The CDR3 region is CASGLVPGEGGEQYF. CDR3 bases: TGTGCTAGTGGTTTGGTACCGGGGGAAGGCGGCGAGCAGTACTTC.

The chain recombines TRBV2 with TRBJ2-7; no clear D. V dropped 10 bases and J dropped 2 bases, with 9 bases sitting between them. This CDR3 spans 11 amino acids. The germline gives CDR1 SNHLY, CDR2 FYNNEI. CDR3 nucleotides: TGTGCCACTATGGGCGCCTACGAGCAGTACTTC. Its translation: CATMGAYEQYF.

The gene calls are TRBV18 and TRBJ2-5; 7 bases are shared with TRBD1. In germline, CDR1 is KGHSH, CDR2 LQKENI. The CDR3 is made up of 16 amino acids. The V gene end was trimmed by 1 base and the J gene end by 5 bases; junction bases not matched to a gene: 10. The CDR3 DNA reads TGTGCCAGCTCACCACTACCCCGACAGGGTATGGAGACCCAGTACTTC. Its protein is CASSPLPRQGMETQYF.

There are a few counts of this clonotype. V gene TRBV20-1 combines with J gene TRBJ1-2, with D possibly TRBD1 on 5 matching bases. Per the germline V gene, CDR1 is DFQATT and CDR2 is SNEGSKA (reference sequence). V was pared by 0 bases and J by 7 bases, with 15 bases between. This CDR3 comprises 14 residues. As DNA, the CDR3 is TGCAGTGCTAGAGATGGGAAGGGGAGAGGTGGCTACACCTTC. It encodes CSARDGKGRGGYTF.

This clonotype was picked up many times. The chain recombines TRBV5-1 with TRBJ2-5, with 8 positions matching TRBD2. Germline V CDR1 and CDR2: SGHRS, YFSETQ. The CDR3 totals 15 residues. V lost 0 bases and J lost 4; bases outside the gene matches: 5. CDR3 region: CASSLDRGGRETQYF. CDR3 nucleotide sequence: TGCGCCAGCAGCTTGGATCGGGGGGGCCGAGAGACCCAGTACTTC.

The chain carries TRBV12-3 or TRBV12-4 and TRBJ2-2; no firm D call. Trimming took off 7 bases at V and 4 bases at J, with 19 bases between the two ends. This CDR3 is 16 amino acids long. The CDR3 sequence: CASTPQPSFPTGELFF. In DNA, the CDR3 is TGTGCCAGCACTCCCCAGCCAAGCTTCCCCACCGGGGAGCTGTTTTTT.

V and J are TRBV7-2 and TRBJ2-7; 8 nucleotides match TRBD1. Germline V CDR1 and CDR2: SGHTA, FQGNSA. There are 14 residues in the CDR3. The junction had 5 bases not matched to a gene; V was cut back by 5 bases and J by 2 bases. CDR3: CASSPGGTPYEQYF. For the CDR3, the DNA is TGTGCCAGCAGCCCAGGGGGCACCCCCTACGAGCAGTACTTC.

This clonotype was counted between two and nine times. The gene calls are TRBV4-3 and TRBJ2-1, with 7 positions matching TRBD1. From germline, CDR1 is LGHNA and CDR2 YSLEER. Unmatched junction bases numbered 24, after V lost 3 bases and J lost 16 bases. The length of the CDR3 is 17 residues. CDR3 amino acids: CASSQDHRDRAYNERFF. The CDR3 DNA reads as TGCGCCAGCAGCCAGGATCACCGGGACAGAGCCTACAATGAGCGTTTCTTC.

This clonotype was observed a handful of times. This chain links TRBV12-3 or TRBV12-4 with TRBJ2-7; 7 nucleotides line up with TRBD1. V was clipped by 6 bases and J by 3 bases; unmatched bases: 5. The length of the CDR3 is 13 residues. The CDR3 DNA follows: TGTGCCAGCAGGGCCGGGACAGACTACGAGCAGTACTTC. Protein sequence: CASRAGTDYEQYF.

With respect to this clonotype: Possible read error: a much larger clone is one base away. The gene calls are TRBV5-1 and TRBJ2-2; TRBD2 is a possible D gene (5 bases). CDR1 and CDR2 (germline): SGHRS, YFSETQ. Trimming took 3 bases from V and 10 from J, leaving 16 bases between them. The CDR3 covers 14 residues. The DNA for the CDR3 is TGCGCCAGCAGCTGGCGGACTCTCTACGTGGAGCTGTTTTTT. It translates to CASSWRTLYVELFF.

Written as DNA, the CDR3 is TGTGCCAGCAGGACGACAGGGCCCTCCCCTGGGGCCAACGTCCTGACTTTC. This sequence encodes CASRTTGPSPGANVLTF. This chain links TRBV28 with TRBJ2-6, with 7 bases that match TRBD1. The J segment lost 2 bases and the V segment lost 6 bases, leaving 10 bases of the junction unmatched. Per germline, CDR1 MDHEN and CDR2 SYDVKM. This CDR3 has 17 amino acids.

There are many counts of this clonotype. The CDR3 loop reads CATSDLSASGDPRNIQYF. In nucleotides, the CDR3 is TGTGCCACCAGTGATTTGTCGGCTAGCGGAGATCCAAGGAACATTCAGTACTTC. This chain links TRBV24-1 with TRBJ2-4; 7 bases map to TRBD2. The CDR3 length is 18 residues. V lost 0 bases and J lost 7; bases outside the gene matches: 14. The germline CDR1 and CDR2 sequences are KGHDR and SFDVKD.

This clonotype has a count of ten or more. The genes are TRBV29-1 and TRBJ2-1, with TRBD2 matching 12 bases. V lost 3 bases, J lost 1 base, and 4 bases stayed unmatched. Germline values: CDR1 SQVTM, CDR2 ANQGSEA. This CDR3 is 16 amino acids long. Here the CDR3 DNA reads TGCAGCGTTGAGGGGACTAGCGGGCCTTCCTACAATGAGCAGTTCTTC. Translating gives CSVEGTSGPSYNEQFF.

The V call is TRBV20-1, the J call TRBJ1-6; 8 bases match TRBD1. Germline CDR1 DFQATT, CDR2 SNEGSKA (reference sequence). CDR3 size: 14 residues. V lost 3 bases to trimming and J lost 9 bases; unmatched junction nucleotides: 7. CDR3 nucleotides: TGCAGTGCTAGGGGGACAGGATTGGCTTCACCCCTCCACTTT. This sequence encodes CSARGTGLASPLHF.

The chain couples TRBV5-6 to TRBJ2-3, with D perhaps matching TRBD1 or TRBD2 (5 bases each). With 3 bases removed from V and 5 bases from J, the gap between germline ends came to 13 bases. This CDR3 is 14 amino acids long. Germline CDR1 SGHDT, CDR2 YYEEEE. The DNA of the CDR3 is TGTGCCAGCAGCTCCGGGACGGCGGGAGATACGCAGTATTTT. It is translated as CASSSGTAGDTQYF.

This chain links TRBV27 with TRBJ1-1; the D gene is possibly TRBD1 (6 bases). V was cut by 2 bases and J by 2 bases, with 15 bases left in between. The length of the CDR3 is 16 residues. The V gene's germline CDR1 is MNHEY and CDR2 SMNVEV (reference sequence). The CDR3 protein is CASSLRSTGGNTEAFF. The CDR3, as DNA: TGTGCCAGCAGTTTACGGTCGACAGGAGGTAACACTGAAGCTTTCTTT.

The sample holds many counts of this clonotype. The DNA for the CDR3 is TGTGCCAGCAGCTTAGCTAGCGGGAGCGTGTCCTACAATGAGCAGTTCTTC. This codes for CASSLASGSVSYNEQFF. V is TRBV7-9 and J is TRBJ2-1; 9 bases align to TRBD2. The CDR3 spans 17 residues. Germline V gene data show CDR1 as SEHNR and CDR2 as FQNEAQ (reference sequence). V dropped 0 bases and J dropped 1; count of bases not matched to a gene: 4.